This TCR beta chain was recorded in a study of shared clonotypes between healthy human individuals (dated by TCRdb to 2018 to 2020). For context, the study as a whole: The cohort included a few men and a couple of women between 18 and 49 years of age. To estimate repertoire size and how much clonotype sharing occurs between individuals, the study deeply sequenced the blood TCR repertoires of five healthy adults. Libraries were prepared and TCR repertoires were sequenced by different laboratories using diverse techniques, in order to increase sequencing depth and limit assay-specific biases. Each donor's leukapheresis produced roughly between about 0.85 and 10 billion PBMCs. For each donor, CD4 naive and CD4 memory were each given three plates, CD8 naive was given two plates, and CD8 memory was given one plate.

The donors were healthy, HIV-negative adults who had no recently reported acute infections or vaccinations. Every donor was a Caucasian adult residing in Nashville, Tennessee, USA. Magnetic negative selection was used to enrich CD4+ T cells, after which naive cells were positively selected on CD45RA and the negative fraction became the memory subset. Blood was obtained by leukapheresis, after which PBMCs were separated by Ficoll-Histopaque density gradient centrifugation and cryopreserved in liquid nitrogen vapor phase. Purity and quantity of every magnetically sorted T cell population were checked by analytical flow cytometry. Genomic DNA was isolated from each sorted fraction and quantified by UV absorbance on a Nanodrop 2000c. Using the deep immunoSEQ assay, TCR CDR3 regions were amplified from genomic DNA by multiplex PCR. Genomic DNA extracted from each cell subset was distributed evenly over all wells of several immunoSEQ 96-well plates, and each plate served as one replicate. Each replicate PCR for sorted subsets received approximately 200 ng genomic DNA, equal to roughly 30,000 T cell genomes. Purified libraries were quantified with a Qubit 3.0 fluorometer, sized on a Bioanalyzer 2100, and re-quantified with the KAPA Library Quantification kit. Every immunoSEQ 96-well plate was sequenced on a separate single-read 150-cycle Illumina NextSeq 550 flow cell. The study's processing was this. Because the immunoSEQ output held only junctional sequences and lacked quality scores, the filtering could not match the filtering applied to full-length reads. To assign V/J genes and CDR3, sequences were annotated against IMGT germline references using PyIR, a Python wrapper for IgBLAST v1.9. Reads were filtered out if the reads had weak V/J assignments (E-value above 1e-6), no CDR3, stop codons, out-of-frame junctions, or ambiguous translated residues. V3J clonotypes were defined as sequences sharing an identical inferred V gene, J gene, and CDR3 amino acid sequence. To compute the percentage overlap between repertoires, the number of shared unique clonotypes was divided by the size of the smaller repertoire. Repertoire richness was assessed with RTK rarefaction, the Chao1 estimator, and Recon v2.1 estimates of unobserved clonotypes. Generation probabilities were computed with OLGA for all TCRbeta clonotypes obtained by the gDNA method from four donors. Not all clones reach the TCRdb copy of this immuneACCESS table, which keeps in-frame sequences only. Checked studies attribute under half of the gap to unresolved V genes and leave the rest unexplained. V and J calls and clone size are as listed in that table; D and trimming were resolved from the DNA. This sample holds under 2,500,000 clones; approximately 95% were observed only once. Clones ranked in the top ten supply about 0.13% of the sample.

In the case of this clone: This receptor's antigen is unknown. Base qualities are not at hand, and no much larger clone is one base apart.

Results and caveats for the whole study, not just this receptor: Clonotypes shared by all four sorted-subset donors showed higher generation probabilities than non-shared clonotypes. Pairwise subsampling led to the expectation that sequencing depth would affect the degree of clonotype sharing among donors. Sampling was restricted to blood, and TCR repertoires in tissues likely differ from the TCR repertoires found in blood. Sharing across four donors was observed for roughly 5.4% of naive CD4, less than 4% of naive CD8, over 2% of memory CD4, and over 0.3% of memory CD8 clonotypes. Because the study included only a small number of donors, the genetic and exposure-history diversity represented was limited. Estimated clonotype richness was generally larger for naive than for memory subsets. Rarefaction of sorted-subset datasets indicated incomplete sequencing despite the large sequencing depth.

This TCR came from a man between 18 and 29 years old in good health. The specimen was naive CD4+ T cells sorted from blood. The sample's cell subset or site label is to be understood as: CD45RA+ positively selected.

The nucleotide sequence is given as TGTGCCACCCTTGGGGCAGGGGATCATTCACCCCTCCACTTT. Translated, it gives CATLGAGDHSPLHF. Recombination linked TRBV6-5 to TRBJ1-6; TRBD1 is a possible D gene, resting on 6 matching bases. From the germline V gene, CDR1 is MNHEY and CDR2 is SVGAGI. Counted from cysteine to phenylalanine, this CDR3 has 14 amino acids. Only the CDR3 region is kept as DNA, spanning 42 bases read in frame from base 1. V is pared back by 10 bases and J by 8 bases, with 18 bases lying between the germline termini.